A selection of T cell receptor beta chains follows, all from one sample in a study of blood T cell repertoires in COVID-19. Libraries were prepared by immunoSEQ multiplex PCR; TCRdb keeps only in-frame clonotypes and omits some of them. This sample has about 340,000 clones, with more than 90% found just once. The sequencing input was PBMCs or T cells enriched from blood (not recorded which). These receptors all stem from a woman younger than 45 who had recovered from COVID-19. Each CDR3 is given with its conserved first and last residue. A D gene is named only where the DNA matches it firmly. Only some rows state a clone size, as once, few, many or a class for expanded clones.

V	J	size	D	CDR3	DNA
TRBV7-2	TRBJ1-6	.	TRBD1	CASRTGSSYNSPLHF	TGTGCCAGCAGGACAGGGAGCTCCTATAATTCACCCCTCCACTTT
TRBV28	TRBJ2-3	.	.	CASSSTVGTDTQYF	TGTGCCAGCAGTTCGACAGTAGGGACAGATACGCAGTATTTT
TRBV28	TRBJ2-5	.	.	CASRGGETQYF	TGTGCCAGCAGGGGCGGGGAGACCCAGTACTTC
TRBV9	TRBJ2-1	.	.	CASSSGPGGYEQFF	TGTGCCAGCAGTTCTGGGCCGGGCGGGTATGAGCAGTTCTTC
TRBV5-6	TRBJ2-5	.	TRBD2	CASSRRRGGGEETQYF	TGTGCCAGCAGCCGAAGGCGGGGGGGCGGGGAAGAGACCCAGTACTTC
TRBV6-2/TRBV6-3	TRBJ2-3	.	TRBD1	CASSLGQGAITDTQYF	TGTGCCAGCAGTCTGGGACAGGGGGCTATCACAGATACGCAGTATTTT
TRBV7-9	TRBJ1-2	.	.	CASSSFELANYGYTF	TGTGCCAGCAGCTCTTTTGAGTTGGCTAACTATGGCTACACCTTC
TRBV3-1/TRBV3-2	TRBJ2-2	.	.	CASSPDGGQFTGELFF	TGTGCCAGCAGCCCCGATGGCGGACAGTTCACCGGGGAGCTGTTTTTT
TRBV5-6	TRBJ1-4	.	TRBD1	CASSAGTVNEKLFF	TGTGCCAGCAGTGCCGGGACAGTTAATGAAAAACTGTTTTTT
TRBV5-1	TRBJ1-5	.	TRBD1	CASGRQGGEPQHF	TGCGCCAGCGGCCGACAGGGAGGAGAGCCCCAGCATTTT
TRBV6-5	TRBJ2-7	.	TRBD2	CASSYGAGVSSYEQYF	TGTGCCAGCAGTTACGGAGCGGGGGTCAGCTCCTACGAGCAGTACTTC
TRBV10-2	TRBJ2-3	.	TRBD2	CASRKGLADSTDTQYF	TGCGCCAGCAGGAAGGGACTAGCGGACAGCACAGATACGCAGTATTTT
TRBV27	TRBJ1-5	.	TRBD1	CASSLTGGNQPQHF	TGTGCCAGCAGTTTGACAGGGGGCAATCAGCCCCAGCATTTT
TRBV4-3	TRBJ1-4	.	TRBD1	CASSRDRGYEKLFF	TGCGCCAGCAGCCGCGACAGGGGGTACGAAAAACTGTTTTTT
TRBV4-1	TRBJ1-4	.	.	CASSHRSGNPGGWDEKLFF	TGCGCCAGCAGCCACAGATCAGGGAATCCCGGCGGCTGGGATGAAAAACTGTTTTTT
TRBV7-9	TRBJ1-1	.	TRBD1	CASSSGQVNTEAFF	TGTGCCAGCAGCTCGGGACAGGTGAACACTGAAGCTTTCTTT
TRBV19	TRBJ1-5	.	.	CASSAGFVQPQHF	TGTGCCAGTAGCGCAGGGTTCGTGCAGCCCCAGCATTTT
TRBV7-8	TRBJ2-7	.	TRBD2	CASSRRSGDYEQYF	TGTGCCAGCAGCCGACGGAGCGGGGACTACGAGCAGTACTTC
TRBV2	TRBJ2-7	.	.	CASSFQGEQYF	TGTGCCAGCTCCTTCCAGGGGGAGCAGTACTTC
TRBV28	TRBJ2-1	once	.	CASSSQGAGDSSYNEQFF	TGTGCCAGCAGTTCCCAAGGTGCAGGCGATAGCTCCTACAATGAGCAGTTCTTC
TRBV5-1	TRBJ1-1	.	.	CASSSRVGTEAFF	TGCGCCAGCAGCTCCAGGGTAGGAACTGAAGCTTTCTTT
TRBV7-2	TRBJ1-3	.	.	CASSLGQGNTIYF	TGTGCCAGCAGCTTAGGGCAGGGAAACACCATATATTTT
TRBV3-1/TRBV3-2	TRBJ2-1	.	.	CASSPSGDPYNEQFF	TGTGCCAGCAGCCCCTCGGGGGACCCATACAATGAGCAGTTCTTC
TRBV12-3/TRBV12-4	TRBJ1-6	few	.	CASSLQYNSPLHF	TGTGCCAGCAGTTTACAATATAATTCACCCCTCCACTTT
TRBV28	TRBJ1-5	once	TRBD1	CASSSGTGRNQPQHF	TGTGCCAGCAGTTCCGGGACAGGGCGCAATCAGCCCCAGCATTTT
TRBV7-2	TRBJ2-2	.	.	CASSLGTLNTGELFF	TGTGCCAGCAGCTTAGGGACATTGAACACCGGGGAGCTGTTTTTT
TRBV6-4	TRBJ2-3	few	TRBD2	CASSFSGGSTDTQYF	TGTGCCAGCAGCTTTAGCGGGGGGTCCACAGATACGCAGTATTTT
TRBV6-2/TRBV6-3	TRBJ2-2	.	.	CASSSPAGELFF	TGTGCCAGCAGTTCTCCTGCCGGGGAGCTGTTTTTT
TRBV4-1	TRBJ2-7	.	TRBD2	CASSQVRARGGRGEQYF	TGCGCCAGCAGCCAAGTTCGAGCTAGGGGAGGGAGGGGCGAGCAGTACTTC
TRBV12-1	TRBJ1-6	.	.	CASLPPRVHQIPLHF	TGTGCCAGCCTCCCCCCCAGGGTTCACCAAATTCCCCTCCACTTT
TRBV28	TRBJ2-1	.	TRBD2	CASSASGGYNEQFF	TGTGCCAGCAGTGCTAGCGGGGGGTACAATGAGCAGTTCTTC
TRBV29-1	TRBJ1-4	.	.	CSVDVSGGGEKLFF	TGCAGCGTTGACGTCTCTGGGGGCGGTGAAAAACTGTTTTTT
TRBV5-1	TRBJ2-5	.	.	CASSLGYGGNQETQYF	TGCGCCAGCAGCTTGGGGTATGGCGGGAACCAAGAGACCCAGTACTTC
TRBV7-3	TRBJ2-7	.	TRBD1	CASSPRQGLGEQYF	TGTGCCAGCAGCCCCCGACAGGGTCTAGGGGAGCAGTACTTC